Listed here are 8 T cell receptor beta chains from one sample, sequenced in a study of cytomegalovirus exposure and HLA in healthy donors. Vbeta (60) and Jbeta (13) primers were used in the PCR. Some clones are missing from TCRdb's copy, which holds only in-frame ones; the method was immunoSEQ multiplex PCR. Here the sample spans 150,000 to 200,000 clones, 75% to 90% being singletons. The sample taken for sequencing was PBMCs. These receptor sequences come from a man between 40 and 49 years old in good health and CMV-seropositive.

The CDR3 region is CASTQAGGIYNEQFF. CDR3 DNA: TGTGCCAGCACCCAAGCGGGGGGAATTTACAATGAGCAGTTCTTC. The V and J genes are TRBV28 and TRBJ2-1; 9 nucleotides agree with TRBD2. The junction had 8 bases not matched to a gene; V was cut back by 7 bases and J by 4 bases. The germline CDR1 and CDR2 sequences are MDHEN and SYDVKM. The CDR3 loop spans 15 amino acids.

J is TRBJ2-3 and V is TRBV4-3; 12 bases align to TRBD2. CDR3 size: 16 residues. The germline CDR1 and CDR2 sequences are LGHNA and YSLEER. Trimming removed 4 bases from V and 2 bases from J; junction bases left unmatched: 4. The CDR3: CASSPTSGGSTDTQYF. In nucleotides, the CDR3 is TGCGCCAGCAGCCCCACTAGCGGGGGGTCCACAGATACGCAGTATTTT.

A note on this clone: Other DNA sequences in this sample translate to the same CDR3. This chain joins TRBV25-1 and TRBJ2-3, with a tentative D call TRBD2 (7 bases). The CDR3 length is 17 residues. Germline V lookup: CDR1 MGHDK, CDR2 SYGVNS. V was trimmed by 7 bases and J by 4 bases, leaving 24 bases between them. This CDR3 reads CASTRDLFGGGADTQYF. The CDR3 nucleotides are TGTGCCAGCACCCGGGACCTTTTTGGCGGGGGCGCAGATACGCAGTATTTT.

The V gene is TRBV5-1, the J gene TRBJ1-1; 9 positions match TRBD1. The CDR3 has 15 residues. Losses at the gene ends were 0 bases for V and 5 bases for J; bases not matched to a gene: 5. Germline V gene sequence: CDR1 SGHRS, CDR2 YFSETQ. The CDR3, as DNA: TGCGCCAGCAGCTTGGTACAGGGGGCGCAAACTGAAGCTTTCTTT. It encodes CASSLVQGAQTEAFF.

This chain links TRBV6-5 with TRBJ2-1; possible D gene TRBD2, 6 bases. CDR3 length: 12 amino acids. The germline V gene has CDR1 MNHEY and CDR2 SVGAGI. Trimming took off 4 bases at V and 8 bases at J, with 9 bases between the two ends. The CDR3: CASSSEGYEQFF. The CDR3 DNA is TGTGCCAGCAGTTCGGAGGGCTATGAGCAGTTCTTC.

The chain combines TRBV5-6 with TRBJ1-2; 10 nucleotides align to TRBD1. Per the germline V gene, CDR1 is SGHDT and CDR2 is YYEEEE. V lost 3 bases, J lost 4 bases, and 3 bases stayed unmatched. The CDR3 is 14 amino acids. The CDR3 nucleotides are TGTGCCAGCAGCTCGACAGGGGGCACCTATGGCTACACCTTC. Translation: CASSSTGGTYGYTF.

This clone was seen just once. This chain uses TRBV5-1 with TRBJ2-3; 7 bases fit TRBD2. V lost 4 bases to trimming and J lost 6 bases; unmatched junction nucleotides: 14. Germline-derived CDR1 and CDR2 are SGHRS and YFSETQ. This CDR3 region has 16 residues. The CDR3 loop is CASSILPGVGGDTQYF. The DNA for the CDR3 is TGCGCCAGCAGCATCCTACCGGGGGTGGGGGGGGATACGCAGTATTTT.

This clone was observed a handful of times. The CDR3 region is CASSPLRISSGGAKNIQYF. CDR3 bases: TGTGCCAGCTCACCACTCAGGATCTCTAGCGGGGGAGCCAAAAACATTCAGTACTTC. The gene calls are TRBV18 and TRBJ2-4; 10 positions agree with TRBD2. CDR3 length: 19 residues. V shed 1 base, J shed 0 bases, and the junction held 9 bases outside the gene matches. Germline CDR1 reads KGHSH; CDR2 reads LQKENI.